This is a list of T cell receptor beta chains from one sample in a study of T cells in Graves' hyperthyroidism and ophthalmopathy. TCRdb passed the multiplex PCR reads through MiXCR, listing each CDR3 protein once. The sample consists of approximately 520,000 distinct CDR3 sequences, around 24% of them appearing once. Sequences were obtained from blood. The receptor source for this set is a woman aged 30 to 39 with Graves' ophthalmopathy. Both conserved end residues are part of each CDR3. The D gene is left open where the match is weak. Not all rows give a size; the values are once, few, many and, for expanded clones, a class.

clone_size: -; j_call: TRBJ1-5; d_call: -; v_call: TRBV6-4; cdr3_aa: CASSYNTHAQPQHF; cdr3_nt: TGTGCCAGCAGTTACAACACCCATGCACAGCCCCAGCATTTT
clone_size: many; j_call: TRBJ2-7; d_call: -; v_call: TRBV11-2; cdr3_aa: CASSLVVGGYEQYF; cdr3_nt: TGTGCCAGCAGCTTAGTCGTCGGGGGTTACGAGCAGTACTTC
clone_size: many; j_call: TRBJ2-5; d_call: TRBD1; v_call: TRBV7-9; cdr3_aa: CASSSIGTGSLETQYF; cdr3_nt: TGTGCCAGCAGCTCAATCGGGACAGGGAGCTTAGAGACCCAGTACTTC
clone_size: many; j_call: TRBJ1-5; d_call: -; v_call: TRBV19; cdr3_aa: CASSKAVNQPQHF; cdr3_nt: TGTGCCAGTAGTAAGGCAGTCAATCAGCCCCAGCATTTT
clone_size: -; j_call: TRBJ2-7; d_call: TRBD2; v_call: TRBV3-1; cdr3_aa: CASSHGTSGEQYF; cdr3_nt: TGTGCCAGCAGTCATGGGACTAGCGGAGAGCAGTACTTC
clone_size: many; j_call: TRBJ2-3; d_call: TRBD1; v_call: TRBV19; cdr3_aa: CASSCTGGILTDTQYF; cdr3_nt: TGTGCCAGTAGTTGCACAGGGGGCATTCTCACAGATACGCAGTATTTT
clone_size: -; j_call: TRBJ1-3; d_call: -; v_call: TRBV15; cdr3_aa: CATSSQGRTGNTIYF; cdr3_nt: TGTGCCACCAGCAGCCAGGGGAGGACTGGAAACACCATATATTTT
clone_size: few; j_call: TRBJ2-7; d_call: -; v_call: TRBV20-1; cdr3_aa: CSAPFYSGTYEQYF; cdr3_nt: TGCAGTGCCCCATTTTACAGCGGAACCTACGAGCAGTACTTC
clone_size: -; j_call: TRBJ1-6; d_call: -; v_call: TRBV7-3; cdr3_aa: CASSLESISPLHF; cdr3_nt: TGTGCCAGCAGCTTAGAATCAATTTCACCCCTCCACTTT
clone_size: many; j_call: TRBJ1-2; d_call: -; v_call: TRBV19; cdr3_aa: CASSARTNFYGYTF; cdr3_nt: TGTGCCAGTAGTGCGCGGACGAACTTCTATGGCTACACCTTC